What follows are 20 T cell receptor beta chains derived from one specimen sequenced in a study of blood T cell repertoires in COVID-19. Sequenced by immunoSEQ multiplex PCR; TCRdb stores in-frame clones only, minus some. The sample records some 55,000 clones, 83% being singletons. Specimen: peripheral blood. These receptors all come from a woman aged 55-69 years with acute or convalescent COVID-19.

The DNA for the CDR3 is TGTGCCAGCAGCCAAGCCAGGCAAAACTATGGCTACACCTTC. Translating it yields CASSQARQNYGYTF. The chain joins TRBV3-1 (or the pseudogene TRBV3-2) to TRBJ1-2; D unclear. CDR1 and CDR2 from the germline V gene are LGHDT and YNNKEL (reference sequence). V was cut by 1 base and J by 2 bases, with 8 bases left in between. CDR3 length: 14 residues.

This clone was seen a single time. This chain links TRBV5-8 with TRBJ1-2; D is perhaps TRBD1 (5 bases). CDR1 and CDR2 (germline): SGHTS, YDEGEE. V was trimmed by 4 bases and J by 0 bases, leaving 10 bases between them. The CDR3 has 14 residues. The CDR3 nucleotides are TGTGCCAGCAGCAATACAGGAGCTAACTATGGCTACACCTTC. Translating gives CASSNTGANYGYTF.

Here the CDR3 reads CASSGLATKLTDTQYF. The DNA of the CDR3 is TGTGCCAGCAGTGGTTTAGCGACCAAACTCACAGATACGCAGTATTTT. J is TRBJ2-3 and V is TRBV2, with D tentatively TRBD2 (5 bases). CDR3 length equals 16 residues. Trimming took 4 bases from V and 2 from J, leaving 16 bases between them. Germline V CDR1 and CDR2: SNHLY, FYNNEI.

The chain carries TRBV7-9 and TRBJ1-6; TRBD1 matches at 7 bases. Germline loops: CDR1 SEHNR, CDR2 FQNEAQ (reference sequence). The CDR3 is made up of 18 amino acids. V lost 5 bases and J lost 6; bases outside the gene matches: 16. The CDR3 loop is CASSNTGNPRGTNSPLHF. The CDR3 DNA reads as TGTGCCAGCAGCAATACAGGGAACCCCAGGGGGACTAATTCACCCCTCCACTTT.

The CDR3 sequence is CASSVLGGTEAFF. The CDR3 nucleotides read TGTGCCAGCTCAGTCCTCGGGGGCACTGAAGCTTTCTTT. This chain connects TRBV18 to TRBJ1-1; TRBD1 might be the D (5 bases). The CDR3 has 13 residues. Germline V gene data show CDR1 as KGHSH and CDR2 as LQKENI. V was shortened by 5 bases and J by 4 bases, with 11 bases between the two germline ends.

This chain connects TRBV29-1 to TRBJ2-6; weak D call: TRBD1 (6 bases). The CDR3 loop spans 16 amino acids. The ends were cut back, 6 bases at V and 0 bases at J, with 15 bases in the middle. CDR1 and CDR2 from the germline V gene are SQVTM and ANQGSEA. This CDR3 is CSVYRDVDSGANVLTF. CDR3 nucleotides: TGCAGCGTCTACAGGGACGTCGACTCTGGGGCCAACGTCCTGACTTTC.

V usage is TRBV5-8 and J usage is TRBJ2-1; D might be TRBD1 (5 bases). The CDR3 has 13 residues. The germline CDR1 and CDR2 sequences are SGHTS and YDEGEE. The ends were cut back, 3 bases at V and 12 bases at J, with 16 bases in the middle. CDR3 coding DNA: TGTGCCAGCAGCTCGGACACACGATTGGGGCAGTTCTTC. It specifies CASSSDTRLGQFF.

This clone showed up just once. V is TRBV19 and J is TRBJ1-3, with TRBD1 as a possible D gene (5 bases). The CDR3 loop spans 15 amino acids. V was clipped by 7 bases and J by 4 bases, with 17 bases between them. CDR1 LNHDA and CDR2 SQIVND come from the germline V gene (reference sequence). CDR3 amino acids: CASTRTRGSGNTIYF. CDR3 sequence (DNA): TGTGCCAGTACACGAACCCGGGGGTCCGGAAACACCATATATTTT.

This clone was seen a few times. J is TRBJ1-2 and V is TRBV6-6; TRBD1 aligns across 9 bases. The CDR3 totals 12 residues. Germline lookup yields CDR1 MNHNY and CDR2 SVGAGI (reference sequence). Trimming at V came to 5 bases and at J to 6 bases, leaving 1 base not matched to a gene. The CDR3 is CASSGTGNGYTF. For the CDR3, the DNA is TGTGCCAGCAGTGGGACAGGGAATGGCTACACCTTC.

The chain couples TRBV6-6 to TRBJ2-7, with 9 bases matching TRBD1. The CDR3 is made up of 15 amino acids. The germline V gene has CDR1 MNHNY and CDR2 SVGAGI (reference sequence). The trim removed 4 bases at V and 4 bases at J, leaving 8 bases unmatched. The CDR3 nucleotides are TGTGCCAGCAGTTTCCGGGACAGGGCTAGGTACGAGCAGTACTTC. Its protein is CASSFRDRARYEQYF.

This clone was counted only a few times. This chain uses TRBV9 with TRBJ1-2; D is possibly TRBD1 (5 bases). Trimming pared 7 bases from V and 0 bases from J, leaving 16 bases between. This CDR3 has 15 residues. Germline V CDR1 and CDR2: SGDLS, YYNGEE. The CDR3 is CASSSSGGANYGYTF. DNA of the CDR3: TGTGCCAGCTCTTCATCTGGAGGGGCTAACTATGGCTACACCTTC. The whole variable domain, remainder taken from reference TRBV9 and TRBJ1-2, is DSGVTQTPKHLITATGQRVTLRCSPRSGDLSVYWYQQSLDQGLQFLIQYYNGEERAKGNILERFSAQQFPDLHSELNLSSLELGDSALYFCASSSSGGANYGYTFGSGTRLTVV.

The V gene is TRBV29-1, the J gene TRBJ2-1, with TRBD1 matching over 7 bases. Losses at the gene ends were 2 bases for V and 8 bases for J; bases not matched to a gene: 9. CDR1 SQVTM and CDR2 ANQGSEA come from the germline V gene. The CDR3 is made up of 14 amino acids. DNA for the CDR3: TGCAGCGTTGAAACGGGTAGACAGGGAGATGAGCAGTTCTTC. This translates into CSVETGRQGDEQFF.

This chain joins TRBV2 and TRBJ1-5, with 9 bases matching TRBD1. This CDR3 contains 15 residues. Germline trimming cut 7 bases from V and 5 bases from J; bases unmatched to any gene: 9. Germline lookup yields CDR1 SNHLY and CDR2 FYNNEI. The CDR3 nucleotides read TGTGCCAGCAAACTGCTCCGGACAGGGGATCAGCCCCAGCATTTT. Amino acid sequence: CASKLLRTGDQPQHF.

The chain carries TRBV3-1 (or the pseudogene TRBV3-2) and TRBJ1-6; tentatively, D is TRBD1 (5 bases). From germline, CDR1 is LGHDT and CDR2 YNNKEL (reference sequence). Trimming shortened V by 1 base and J by 10 bases, and 11 bases separated the two germline ends. The CDR3 extends over 14 amino acids. The CDR3 coding sequence is TGTGCCAGCAGCCAAGTGGGGCAGGAATCACCCCTCCACTTT. Translated: CASSQVGQESPLHF.

Details on this clone: At one end, the junction sequence differs from germline, possibly due to a read error. The gene calls are TRBV7-9 and TRBJ1-2, with D tentatively TRBD1 (6 bases). The CDR3 contains 11 residues. The germline V gene encodes CDR1 SEHNR and CDR2 FQNEAQ (reference sequence). As DNA, the CDR3 is TGTGCCAGCAGCGTATCTACAGGGTCTCACTTC. Its translation: CASSVSTGSHF.

This chain links TRBV5-5 with TRBJ1-1; a possible D gene is TRBD1 (5 bases). This CDR3 is built from 14 residues. V was pared by 4 bases and J by 1 base, with 11 bases between. Germline lookup yields CDR1 SGHKS and CDR2 YYEKEE (reference sequence). CDR3 in DNA: TGTGCCAGCAGCGTTGTTGACAGGAACACTGAAGCTTTCTTT. Translating it yields CASSVVDRNTEAFF.

The chain carries TRBV9 and TRBJ2-5, with 11 nucleotides matching TRBD2. CDR1 and CDR2 from the germline V gene are SGDLS and YYNGEE. The CDR3 contains 15 residues. Germline trimming cut 4 bases from V and 9 bases from J; bases unmatched to any gene: 11. The CDR3 DNA reads TGTGCCAGCAGCCAGACTAGCGGGGCCAGCCAGGCCCAGTACTTC. Translation gives CASSQTSGASQAQYF.

This chain joins TRBV5-1 and TRBJ2-7, with a possible D match to TRBD1 (6 bases). The ends were cut back, 2 bases at V and 0 bases at J, with 12 bases in the middle. The CDR3 totals 15 residues. The germline gives CDR1 SGHRS, CDR2 YFSETQ. This CDR3 reads CASSLGTSSSYEQYF. The CDR3 region has the DNA TGCGCCAGCAGCTTAGGGACATCGAGCTCCTACGAGCAGTACTTC.

This clone was observed a handful of times. The chain links TRBV19 to TRBJ2-7, with 8 bases fitting TRBD1. The ends lost 8 bases at V and 5 bases at J; junction bases unmatched: 5. The CDR3 has 12 residues. Germline assignment: CDR1 LNHDA and CDR2 SQIVND (reference sequence). The DNA for the CDR3 is TGTGCCAGTTCCGACAGGGGCAACGAGCAGTACTTC. Protein product: CASSDRGNEQYF.

The rearrangement joins TRBV10-3 to TRBJ1-2; TRBD1 is a possible D gene (6 bases). CDR3 size: 12 residues. V lost 6 bases and J 12 bases, leaving 17 bases between the germline ends. Germline CDR1 ENHRY, CDR2 SYGVKD. The CDR3 nucleotides are TGTGCCATCAGCCCGGACAGTTCGGTGAACACCTTC. This codes for CAISPDSSVNTF.